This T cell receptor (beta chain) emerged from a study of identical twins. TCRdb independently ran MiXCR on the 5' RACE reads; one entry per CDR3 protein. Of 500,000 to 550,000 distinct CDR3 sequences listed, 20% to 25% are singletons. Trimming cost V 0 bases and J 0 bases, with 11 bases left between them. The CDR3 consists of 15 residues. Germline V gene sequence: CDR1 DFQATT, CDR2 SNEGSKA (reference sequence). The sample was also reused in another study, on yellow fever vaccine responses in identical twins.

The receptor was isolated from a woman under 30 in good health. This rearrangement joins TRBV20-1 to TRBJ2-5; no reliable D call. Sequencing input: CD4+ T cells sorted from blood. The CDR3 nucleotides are TGCAGTGCTAGAGAACCTCTTCGCTACCAAGAGACCCAGTACTTC. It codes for CSAREPLRYQETQYF.